This T cell receptor (beta chain) was recovered during a study of blood T cell repertoires in COVID-19. The assay was immunoSEQ multiplex PCR, and TCRdb's table has in-frame clones only and misses some. The sample records roughly 34,000 clones, about 85% being singletons. The length of the CDR3 is 19 residues. Deletions cut 0 bases from V and 0 bases from J, with 19 bases between. Germline V CDR1 and CDR2: SGDLS, YYNGEE. This sequence was found in a woman aged 80 or over with active or convalescent COVID-19. The V call is TRBV9, the J call TRBJ2-1; weak D call: TRBD1 (9 bases). Sample: peripheral blood. The CDR3 loop reads CASSVAFDRGTSSYNEQFF. The CDR3, as DNA: TGTGCCAGCAGCGTAGCTTTTGACAGGGGGACTAGCTCCTACAATGAGCAGTTCTTC.